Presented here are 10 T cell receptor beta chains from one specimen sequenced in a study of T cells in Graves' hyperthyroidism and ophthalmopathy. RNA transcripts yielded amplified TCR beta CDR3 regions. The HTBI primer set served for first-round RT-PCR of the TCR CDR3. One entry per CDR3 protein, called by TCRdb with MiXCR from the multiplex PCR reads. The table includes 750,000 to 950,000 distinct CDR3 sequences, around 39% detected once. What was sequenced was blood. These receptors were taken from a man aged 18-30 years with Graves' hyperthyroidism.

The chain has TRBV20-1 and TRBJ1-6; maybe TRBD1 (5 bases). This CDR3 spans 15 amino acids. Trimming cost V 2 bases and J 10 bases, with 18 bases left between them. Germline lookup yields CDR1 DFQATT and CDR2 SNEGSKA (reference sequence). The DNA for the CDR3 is TGCAGTGCTAGAAACCCCCTCGAGGGGAGGTCACCCCTCCACTTT. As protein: CSARNPLEGRSPLHF.

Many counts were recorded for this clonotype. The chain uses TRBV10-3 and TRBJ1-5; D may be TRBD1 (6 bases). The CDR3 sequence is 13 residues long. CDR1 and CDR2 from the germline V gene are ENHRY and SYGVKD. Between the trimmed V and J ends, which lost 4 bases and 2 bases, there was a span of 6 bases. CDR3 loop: CAISGTGNQPQHF. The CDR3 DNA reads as TGTGCCATCAGTGGGACAGGCAATCAGCCCCAGCATTTT.

As DNA, the CDR3 is TGTGCCAGCAGCCTAAGGACAGGGGGCGAATATTCACCCCTCCACTTT. Its translation is CASSLRTGGEYSPLHF. This rearrangement joins TRBV7-2 to TRBJ1-6; 11 nucleotides line up with TRBD1. Trimming took 5 bases from V and 8 from J; bases not matched to a gene: 8. The germline CDR1 and CDR2 sequences are SGHTA and FQGNSA. The CDR3 sequence is 16 residues long. The entire variable domain, with the rest obtained from reference TRBV7-2 and TRBJ1-6, is as follows: GAGVSQSPSNKVTEKGKDVELRCDPISGHTALYWYRQSLGQGLEFLIYFQGNSAPDKSGLPSDRFSAERTGGSVSTLTIQRTQQEDSAVYLCASSLRTGGEYSPLHFGNGTRLTVT.

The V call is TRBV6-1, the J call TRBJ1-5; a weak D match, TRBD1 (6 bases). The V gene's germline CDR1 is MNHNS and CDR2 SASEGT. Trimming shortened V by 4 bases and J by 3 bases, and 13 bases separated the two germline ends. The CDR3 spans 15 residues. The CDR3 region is CASSVQGFNNQPQHF. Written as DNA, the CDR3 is TGTGCCAGCAGTGTACAGGGATTCAACAATCAGCCCCAGCATTTT.

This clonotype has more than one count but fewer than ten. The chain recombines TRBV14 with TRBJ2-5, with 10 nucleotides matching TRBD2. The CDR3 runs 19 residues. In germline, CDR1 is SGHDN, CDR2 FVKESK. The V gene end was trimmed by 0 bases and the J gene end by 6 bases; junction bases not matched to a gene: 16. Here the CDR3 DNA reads TGTGCCAGCAGCCAAGATCCCCCTGAATTTGCTAGCGGGAGTCAGACCCAGTACTTC. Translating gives CASSQDPPEFASGSQTQYF.

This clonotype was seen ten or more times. CDR3 amino acids: CASSLGVTNQPQHF. CDR3 DNA: TGTGCCAGCAGCTTGGGGGTGACCAATCAGCCCCAGCATTTT. This chain links TRBV13 with TRBJ1-5, with D tentatively TRBD1 (5 bases). The CDR3 runs 14 residues. The V end lost 3 bases, the J end lost 3 bases, and 9 bases lay between the germline ends. Germline CDR1 reads PRHDT; CDR2 reads FYEKMQ (reference sequence). Supplemented by reference TRBV13 and TRBJ1-5, the full variable domain reads AAGVIQSPRHLIKEKRETATLKCYPIPRHDTVYWYQQGPGQDPQFLISFYEKMQSDKGSIPDRFSAQQFSDYHSELNMSSLELGDSALYFCASSLGVTNQPQHFGDGTRLSIL.

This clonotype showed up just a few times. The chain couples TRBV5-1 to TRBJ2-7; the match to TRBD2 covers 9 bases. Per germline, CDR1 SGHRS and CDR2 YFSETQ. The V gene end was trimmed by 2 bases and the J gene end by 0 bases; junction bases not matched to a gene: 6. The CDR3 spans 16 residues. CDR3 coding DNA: TGCGCCAGCAGCTTCGACGCGGGAGGGGACTCCTACGAGCAGTACTTC. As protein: CASSFDAGGDSYEQYF.

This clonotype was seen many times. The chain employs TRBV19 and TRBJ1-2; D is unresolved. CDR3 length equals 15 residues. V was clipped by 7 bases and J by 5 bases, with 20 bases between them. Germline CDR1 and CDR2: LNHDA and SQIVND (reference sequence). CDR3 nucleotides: TGTGCCAGTACCGCCCTGGACGGTAATTGGTATGGCTACACCTTC. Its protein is CASTALDGNWYGYTF. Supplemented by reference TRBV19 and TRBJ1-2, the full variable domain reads DGGITQSPKYLFRKEGQNVTLSCEQNLNHDAMYWYRQDPGQGLRLIYYSQIVNDFQKGDIAEGYSVSREKKESFPLTVTSAQKNPTAFYLCASTALDGNWYGYTFGSGTRLTVV.

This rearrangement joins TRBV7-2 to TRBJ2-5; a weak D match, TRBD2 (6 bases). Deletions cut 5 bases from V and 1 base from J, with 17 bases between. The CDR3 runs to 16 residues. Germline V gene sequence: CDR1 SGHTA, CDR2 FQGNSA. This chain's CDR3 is CASSPWEARAQETQYF. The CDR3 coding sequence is TGTGCCAGCAGCCCATGGGAGGCGCGGGCCCAAGAGACCCAGTACTTC.

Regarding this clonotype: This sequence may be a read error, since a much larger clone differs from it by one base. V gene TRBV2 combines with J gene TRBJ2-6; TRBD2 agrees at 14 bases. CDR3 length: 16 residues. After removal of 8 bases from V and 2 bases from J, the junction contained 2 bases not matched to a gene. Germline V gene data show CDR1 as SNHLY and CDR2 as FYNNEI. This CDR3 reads CASGGLAGAGANVLTF. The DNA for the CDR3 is TGTGCCAGCGGGGGACTAGCGGGAGCTGGGGCCAACGTCCTGACTTTC. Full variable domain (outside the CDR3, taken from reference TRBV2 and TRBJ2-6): EPEVTQTPSHQVTQMGQEVILRCVPISNHLYFYWYRQILGQKVEFLVSFYNNEISEKSEIFDDQFSVERPDGSNFTLKIRSTKLEDSAMYFCASGGLAGAGANVLTFGAGSRLTVL.